This T cell receptor (beta chain) was sequenced in a study of cytomegalovirus exposure and HLA in healthy donors. About the research overall: There were under 140 million unique TCR beta sequences, drawn from approximately 180 million T cells, in an earlier analysis.

PCR used 60 Vbeta primers and 13 Jbeta primers. The method was immunoSEQ multiplex PCR; TCRdb's version includes in-frame clones alone and lacks a portion of them. The sample yields around 94,000 clones, more than 70% seen once. Germline CDR1 is KGHSH and CDR2 is LQKENI. The ends were cut back, 1 base at V and 6 bases at J, with 13 bases in the middle. There are 14 residues in the CDR3. This clone turned up a few times. The source of this sequence is a male donor in good health and CMV-seropositive. The chain recombines TRBV18 with TRBJ2-7, with a possible D match to TRBD1 (6 bases). The sample was PBMCs. The CDR3 bases are TGTGCCAGCTCACCACGGGAAGGGGGTGGCGAGCAGTACTTC. Amino acids: CASSPREGGGEQYF.